In its sample, the clone carrying this TCR beta chain was seen many times. From germline, CDR1 is MNHNS and CDR2 SASEGT. Trimming cost V 3 bases and J 8 bases, with 16 bases left between them. This CDR3 has 14 amino acids. It was RNA transcripts that yielded the amplified TCR beta CDR3 regions. TCR CDR3 underwent first-round RT-PCR with the HTBI primer set. TCRdb ran MiXCR on the multiplex PCR reads and lists one entry per CDR3 protein. The data show fewer than 550,000 distinct CDR3 sequences, about 24% seen once. These data are taken from a study of T cells in Graves' hyperthyroidism and ophthalmopathy. Study-wide context: Peripheral blood specimens were obtained at initial diagnosis, prior to any treatment.

This sequence was found in a woman in her twenties or thirties with Graves' ophthalmopathy. The sequenced sample consisted of blood. V gene TRBV6-1 combines with J gene TRBJ1-2, with D possibly matching TRBD1 (6 bases). The CDR3 nucleotides read TGTGCCAGCAGTGACTTTACAGGGCGGGCAGGCTACACCTTC. Residues: CASSDFTGRAGYTF.